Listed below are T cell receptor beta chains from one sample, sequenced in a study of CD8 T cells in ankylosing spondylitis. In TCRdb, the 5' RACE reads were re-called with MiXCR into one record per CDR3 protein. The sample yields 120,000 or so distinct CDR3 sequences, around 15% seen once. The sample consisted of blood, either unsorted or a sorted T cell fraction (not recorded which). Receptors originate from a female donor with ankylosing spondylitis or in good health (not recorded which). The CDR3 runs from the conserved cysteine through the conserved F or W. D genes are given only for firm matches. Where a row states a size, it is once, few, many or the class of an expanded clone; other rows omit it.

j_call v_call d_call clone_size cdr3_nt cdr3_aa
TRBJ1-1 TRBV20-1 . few TGCAGTGCCCCTTCGGGACGGATGAACACTGAAGCTTTCTTT CSAPSGRMNTEAFF
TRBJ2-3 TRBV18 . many TGTGCCAGCTCACCAAGGGGTGTCCGCACAGATACGCAGTATTTT CASSPRGVRTDTQYF
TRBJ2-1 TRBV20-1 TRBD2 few TGCAGTGCTAGAGTGGGGGGAGGGGTCTCTAATGAGCAGTTCTTC CSARVGGGVSNEQFF
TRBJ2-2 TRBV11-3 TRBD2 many TGTGCCAGCAGCCTCAGGACTAGCGGGGGGACCGGGGAGCTGTTTTTT CASSLRTSGGTGELFF
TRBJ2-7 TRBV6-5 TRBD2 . TGTGCCAGCAGTTACAAGGCTAGCGGGAGGGATTTATACGAGCAGTACTTC CASSYKASGRDLYEQYF
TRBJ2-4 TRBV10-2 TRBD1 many TGCGCCAGCAGTGAGTCGTGGCTTACAGGGGGCGAAACCAAAAACATTCAGTACTTC CASSESWLTGGETKNIQYF
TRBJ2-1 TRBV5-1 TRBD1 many TGCGCCAGCAGCTTGGAGGGGGCGCCAGGTAACAATGAGCAGTTCTTC CASSLEGAPGNNEQFF
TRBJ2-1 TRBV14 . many TGTGCCAGCAGCGTTCGCAATGAGCAGTTCTTC CASSVRNEQFF
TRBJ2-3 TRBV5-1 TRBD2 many TGCGCCAGCAGCGTAGCTAGCGGCCTCCCGGATACGCAGTATTTT CASSVASGLPDTQYF
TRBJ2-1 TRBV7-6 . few TGTGCCAGCAGCTTAACGGACGACAATGAGCAGTTCTTC CASSLTDDNEQFF
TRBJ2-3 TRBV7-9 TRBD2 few TGTGCCAGCAGCTTCGCGCCCGGGACTAGCGGTGATACGCAGTATTTT CASSFAPGTSGDTQYF
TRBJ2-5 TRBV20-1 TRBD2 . TGCAGTGCGGGCCTCTCCGGGGGGGCCACCCAGTACTTC CSAGLSGGATQYF
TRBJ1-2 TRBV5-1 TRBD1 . TGCGCCAGCAGCGGGGACAGGTCCTACTATGGCTACACCTTC CASSGDRSYYGYTF
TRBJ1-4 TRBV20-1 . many TGCAGTGCTAGAGTGACGGGGAATGAAAAACTGTTTTTT CSARVTGNEKLFF
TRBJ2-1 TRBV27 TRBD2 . TGTGGGGTGTCTAGCGGCCCGCAAATCTACAATGAGCAGTTCTTC CGVSSGPQIYNEQFF
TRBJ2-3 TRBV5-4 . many TGTGCCAGCAAGATTTCGGGCACAGATACGCAGTATTTT CASKISGTDTQYF
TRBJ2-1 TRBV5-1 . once TGCGTCAGCAGCTTGGACTCAAGCTCCTACAATGAGCAGTTCTTC CVSSLDSSSYNEQFF
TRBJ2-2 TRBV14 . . TGTGCCAGCAGCCCCCCTTCGACCCTGAACACCGGGGAGCTGTTTTTT CASSPPSTLNTGELFF
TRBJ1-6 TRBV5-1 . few TGCGCCAGCAGCGAGAATAATTCACCCCTCCACTTT CASSENNSPLHF
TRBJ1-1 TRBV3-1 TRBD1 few TGTGCCAGCAGCAAAGGGGACAGGAGGCGGAGGGGCACTGAAGCTTTCTTT CASSKGDRRRRGTEAFF
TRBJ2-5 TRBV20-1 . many TGCAGTGCTAGAGATTTAGCGGAGGGAACAGAGACCCAGTACTTC CSARDLAEGTETQYF
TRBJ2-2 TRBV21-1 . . TGTGCCAGCAGCAAAGTAAAGCGGGGTAGAAACACCGGGGAGCTGTTTTTT CASSKVKRGRNTGELFF